This is a list of T cell receptor beta chains from one sample in a study of patients and donors after allogeneic stem cell transplantation. TCRdb re-called the RT-PCR reads through MiXCR, storing one row per CDR3 protein. This sample has fewer than 500,000 distinct CDR3 sequences, with under 20% found just once. Specimen: blood, either unsorted or a sorted T cell fraction (not recorded which). These receptors were taken from a human donor who was either an allogeneic HSCT recipient or a stem cell or donor lymphocyte infusion donor (not recorded which). It is not recorded whose cells these are; they may come from a transplant donor. Both conserved end residues are part of each CDR3. D genes are given only for firm matches. The size of a clone is reported for some rows only, either as once, few or many, or as a class for expanded clones.

size: -
J: TRBJ1-6
V: TRBV5-1
D: -
DNA: TGCGCCAGCAGCTTGGCTGGTGCACTTAATTCACCCCTCCACTTT
CDR3: CASSLAGALNSPLHF

size: few
J: TRBJ2-7
V: TRBV4-1
D: -
DNA: TGCGCCAGCAGCCCCCTTGGGCAGGTCTCTTCCTACGAGCAGTACTTC
CDR3: CASSPLGQVSSYEQYF

size: -
J: TRBJ2-6
V: TRBV15
D: -
DNA: TGTGCCACCAGCAGAAAGGGGTTTGGGGCCAACGTCCTGACTTTC
CDR3: CATSRKGFGANVLTF

size: few
J: TRBJ2-1
V: TRBV6-1
D: -
DNA: TGTGCCAGCAGTGGAAAAGAGTACTATGGGGATGAGCAGTTCTTC
CDR3: CASSGKEYYGDEQFF

size: -
J: TRBJ2-1
V: TRBV20-1
D: -
DNA: TGCAGTGTTAGATCTGGGACAGAGCAGTTCTTC
CDR3: CSVRSGTEQFF

size: few
J: TRBJ1-1
V: TRBV4-1
D: -
DNA: TGCGCCAGCAGCCAAGGAGGGTGGTCTGAAGCTTTCTTT
CDR3: CASSQGGWSEAFF

size: few
J: TRBJ2-6
V: TRBV27
D: -
DNA: TGTGCCAGCAGATCGCTTACACTCCCTGGGGCCAACGTCCTGACTTTC
CDR3: CASRSLTLPGANVLTF

size: -
J: TRBJ1-6
V: TRBV20-1
D: -
DNA: TGCAGTGCTAGTAAGGTCGGGAGGGTAGTTTCACCCCTCCACTTT
CDR3: CSASKVGRVVSPLHF

size: many
J: TRBJ2-4
V: TRBV12-3/TRBV12-4
D: -
DNA: TGTGCCAGCAGTTCCCTCGGTGGTCAACCCAAAAACATTCAGTACTTC
CDR3: CASSSLGGQPKNIQYF

size: -
J: TRBJ2-1
V: TRBV10-3
D: TRBD2
DNA: TGTGCCATCAGTGGTGGGGACTATAACAATGAGCAGTTCTTC
CDR3: CAISGGDYNNEQFF

size: few
J: TRBJ1-6
V: TRBV2
D: -
DNA: TGTGCCAGCAGTCGGTCACCCCTCCACTTT
CDR3: CASSRSPLHF

size: many
J: TRBJ2-3
V: TRBV4-1
D: TRBD2
DNA: TGCGCCAGCAGCCAAGACCTAGCGGGACACACAGATACGCAGTATTTT
CDR3: CASSQDLAGHTDTQYF

size: -
J: TRBJ2-5
V: TRBV12-3/TRBV12-4
D: -
DNA: TGTGCCAGCAGTTTACGGGCGTACCAAGAGACCCAGTACTTC
CDR3: CASSLRAYQETQYF

size: few
J: TRBJ2-7
V: TRBV6-5
D: TRBD1
DNA: TGTGCCAGCAGTTACTCGAGACAGGGGGGGAACGAGCAGTACTTC
CDR3: CASSYSRQGGNEQYF

size: -
J: TRBJ2-5
V: TRBV7-2
D: -
DNA: TGTGCCAGCAGCTTAGGCCCAGAGACCCAGTACTTC
CDR3: CASSLGPETQYF